This TCR beta chain was retrieved from a study of regulatory T cells in long-lasting Graves disease. TCR beta libraries were built with iRepertoire HTBI primers and Arm-PCR of CDR3 regions. TCRdb analysed the multiplex PCR reads with MiXCR anew, one entry per CDR3 protein. The table shows roughly 400,000 distinct CDR3 sequences, with around a fifth occurring only once. Notes on the study in general: Analysis covered peripheral blood alone, not thyroid tissue.

The germline V gene has CDR1 PRHDT and CDR2 FYEKMQ (reference sequence). V was clipped by 1 base and J by 10 bases, with 14 bases between them. The CDR3 runs 15 residues. Time point given: persistent/refractory GD, antithyroid drugs over 5 years with positive TRAb. Following extraction of RNA from PBMCs, that RNA was used to make the TCR library. On this clonotype itself: Its antigen is undetermined.

Sequencing was performed on peripheral blood mononuclear cells (PBMCs), taken when the disease was refractory, from a patient treated with antithyroid drugs. The receptor was isolated from a female donor with Graves disease. The J gene is TRBJ1-6, the V gene TRBV13; perhaps TRBD1 as D (6 bases). CDR3: CASSLAAGVGSPLHF. The CDR3 nucleotides are TGTGCCAGCAGCTTAGCGGCAGGGGTAGGCTCACCCCTCCACTTT.